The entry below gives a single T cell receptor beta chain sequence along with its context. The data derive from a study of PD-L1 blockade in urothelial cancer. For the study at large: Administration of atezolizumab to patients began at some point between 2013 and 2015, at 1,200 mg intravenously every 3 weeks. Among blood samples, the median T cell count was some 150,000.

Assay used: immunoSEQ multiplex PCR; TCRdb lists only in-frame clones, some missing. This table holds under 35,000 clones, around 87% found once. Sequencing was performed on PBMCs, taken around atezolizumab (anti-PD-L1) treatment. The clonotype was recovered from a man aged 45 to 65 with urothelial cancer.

The CDR3 nucleotides read TGTGCCAGTAGTATCGGACCCCGGACAGGGGGCGGGGAGACCCAGTACTTC. Amino acid sequence: CASSIGPRTGGGETQYF. The chain joins TRBV19 to TRBJ2-5, with 11 positions matching TRBD1. Germline V gene data show CDR1 as LNHDA and CDR2 as SQIVND (reference sequence). This CDR3 comprises 17 residues. J was trimmed by 5 bases and V by 3 bases; bases with no gene match: 11.